This paragraph covers one TCR beta chain sequence. Its target is unknown. V lost 4 bases and J 7 bases, leaving 9 bases between the germline ends. CDR3 length: 12 residues. Looked up from germline, CDR1 is SGDLS and CDR2 is YYNGEE. This sample was included in a study of beta chain features in type 1 diabetes. Study background: Sorted cells from all samples, numbering over 85,000,000, were examined. Study conclusions and caveats: People with Type 1 diabetes carried modestly yet significantly shorter TCRB CDR3s in all four CD4+ subsets. Naive, central memory and regulatory TCRB repertoires appeared more similar among patients than healthy donors.

Since all of the isolated RNA was reverse transcribed, expressed TCRB transcripts were what got sequenced. The protocol was immunoSEQ multiplex PCR, while the TCRdb copy is restricted to in-frame clones and leaves out a portion. Of around 150,000 clones detected, approximately 8.8% appear once; the ten largest clones hold 0.7%. The chain recombines TRBV9 with TRBJ2-1; no firm D call. The clonotype was recovered from a woman younger than 45 with type 1 diabetes. Sequenced material: central memory CD4+ T cells from blood. This chain's CDR3 is CASSLFGNEQFF. DNA for the CDR3: TGTGCCAGCAGCCTCTTCGGTAATGAGCAGTTCTTC.